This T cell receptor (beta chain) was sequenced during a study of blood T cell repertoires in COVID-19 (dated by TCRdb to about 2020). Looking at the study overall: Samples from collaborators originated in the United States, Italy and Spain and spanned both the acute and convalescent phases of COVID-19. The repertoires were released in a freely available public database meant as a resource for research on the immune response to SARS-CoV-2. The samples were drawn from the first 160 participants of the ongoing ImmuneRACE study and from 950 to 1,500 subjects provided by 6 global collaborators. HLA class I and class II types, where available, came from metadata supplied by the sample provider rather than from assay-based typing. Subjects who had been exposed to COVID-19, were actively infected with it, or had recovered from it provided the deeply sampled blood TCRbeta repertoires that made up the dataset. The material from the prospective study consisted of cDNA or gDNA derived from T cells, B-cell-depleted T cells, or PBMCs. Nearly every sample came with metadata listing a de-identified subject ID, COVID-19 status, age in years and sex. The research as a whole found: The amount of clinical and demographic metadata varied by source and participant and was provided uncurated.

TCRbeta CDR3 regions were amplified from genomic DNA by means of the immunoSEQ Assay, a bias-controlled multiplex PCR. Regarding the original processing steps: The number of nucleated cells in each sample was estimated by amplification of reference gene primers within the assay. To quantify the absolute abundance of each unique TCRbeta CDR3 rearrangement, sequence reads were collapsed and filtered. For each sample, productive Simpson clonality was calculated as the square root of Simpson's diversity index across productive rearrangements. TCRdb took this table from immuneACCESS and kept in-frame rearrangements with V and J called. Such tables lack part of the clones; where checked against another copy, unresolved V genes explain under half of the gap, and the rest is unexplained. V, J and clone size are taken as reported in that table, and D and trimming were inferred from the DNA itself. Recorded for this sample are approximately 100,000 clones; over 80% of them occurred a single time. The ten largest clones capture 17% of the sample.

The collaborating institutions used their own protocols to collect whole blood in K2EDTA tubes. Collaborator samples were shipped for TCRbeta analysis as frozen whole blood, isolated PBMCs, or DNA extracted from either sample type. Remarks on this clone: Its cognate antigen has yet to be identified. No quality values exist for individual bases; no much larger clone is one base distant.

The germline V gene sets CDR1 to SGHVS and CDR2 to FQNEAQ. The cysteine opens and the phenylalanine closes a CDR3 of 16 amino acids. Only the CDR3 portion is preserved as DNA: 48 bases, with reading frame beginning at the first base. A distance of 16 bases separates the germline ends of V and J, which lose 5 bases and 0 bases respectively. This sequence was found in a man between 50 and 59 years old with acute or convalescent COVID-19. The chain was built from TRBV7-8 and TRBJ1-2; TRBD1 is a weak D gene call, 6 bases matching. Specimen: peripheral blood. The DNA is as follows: TGTGCCAGCAGCCCATTCTGGACAGAATCTAACTATGGCTACACCTTC. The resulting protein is CASSPFWTESNYGYTF.